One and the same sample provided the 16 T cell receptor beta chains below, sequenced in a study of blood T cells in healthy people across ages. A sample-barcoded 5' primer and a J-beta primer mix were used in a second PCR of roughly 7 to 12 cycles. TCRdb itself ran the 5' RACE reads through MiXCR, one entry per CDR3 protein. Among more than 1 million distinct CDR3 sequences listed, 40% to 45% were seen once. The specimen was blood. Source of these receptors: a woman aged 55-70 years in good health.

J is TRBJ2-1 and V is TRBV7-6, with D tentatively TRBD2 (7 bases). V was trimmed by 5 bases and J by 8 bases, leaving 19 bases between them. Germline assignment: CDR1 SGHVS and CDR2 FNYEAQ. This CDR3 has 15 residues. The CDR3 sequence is CASSDMGGRSDEQFF. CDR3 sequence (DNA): TGTGCCAGCAGCGACATGGGGGGGCGTTCGGATGAGCAGTTCTTC.

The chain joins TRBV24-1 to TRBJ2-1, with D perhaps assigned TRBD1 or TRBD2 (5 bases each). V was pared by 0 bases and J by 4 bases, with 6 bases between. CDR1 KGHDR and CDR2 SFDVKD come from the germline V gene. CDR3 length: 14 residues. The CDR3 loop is CATSDLGGYNEQFF. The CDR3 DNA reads TGTGCCACCAGTGATTTGGGGGGTTACAATGAGCAGTTCTTC.

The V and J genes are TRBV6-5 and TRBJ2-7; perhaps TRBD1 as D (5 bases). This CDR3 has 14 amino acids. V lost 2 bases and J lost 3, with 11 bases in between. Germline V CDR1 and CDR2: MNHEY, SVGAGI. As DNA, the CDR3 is TGTGCCAGCAGTTACACGCAGGGCCGCTACGAGCAGTACTTC. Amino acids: CASSYTQGRYEQYF.

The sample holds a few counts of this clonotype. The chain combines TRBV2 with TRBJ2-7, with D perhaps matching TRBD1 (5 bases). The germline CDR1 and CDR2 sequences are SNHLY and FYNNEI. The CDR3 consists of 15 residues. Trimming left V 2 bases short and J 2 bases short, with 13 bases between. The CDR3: CASSESQGNPYEQYF. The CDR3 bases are TGTGCCAGCAGTGAAAGTCAGGGAAACCCCTACGAGCAGTACTTC.

The CDR3 loop is CATSTSSTDTQYF. In DNA form, the CDR3 reads TGTGCCACTTCGACTAGTTCCACAGATACGCAGTATTTT. This chain uses TRBV7-3 with TRBJ2-3, with D possibly TRBD2 on 6 matching bases. Germline V gene data show CDR1 as SGHTA and CDR2 as FQGTGA. There are 13 residues in the CDR3. Trimming stripped 10 bases from V and 2 bases from J, with 13 bases between.

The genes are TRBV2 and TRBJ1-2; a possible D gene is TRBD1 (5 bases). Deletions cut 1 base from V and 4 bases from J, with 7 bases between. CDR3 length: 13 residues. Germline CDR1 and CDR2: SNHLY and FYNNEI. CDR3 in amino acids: CASSEDGGYGYTF. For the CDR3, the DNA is TGTGCCAGCAGTGAAGACGGGGGCTATGGCTACACCTTC.

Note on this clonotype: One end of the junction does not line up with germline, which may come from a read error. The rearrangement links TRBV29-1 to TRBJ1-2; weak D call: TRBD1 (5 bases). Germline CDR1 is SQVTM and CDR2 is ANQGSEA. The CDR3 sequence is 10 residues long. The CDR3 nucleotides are TGCGGCGTTGGGGGATATGGCTACACCTTC. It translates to CGVGGYGYTF.

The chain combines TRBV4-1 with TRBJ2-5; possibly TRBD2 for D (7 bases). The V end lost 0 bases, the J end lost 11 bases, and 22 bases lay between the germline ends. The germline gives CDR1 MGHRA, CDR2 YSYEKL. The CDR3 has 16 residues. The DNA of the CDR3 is TGCGCCAGCAGCCAAGAGGGGCGGGGGCGAGACAATGAGCAGTACTTC. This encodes CASSQEGRGRDNEQYF.

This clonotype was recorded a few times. CDR3 region: CASSFKRGYNEQFF. CDR3 nucleotide sequence: TGTGCCAGCAGTTTTAAGAGGGGCTACAATGAGCAGTTCTTC. The chain links TRBV27 to TRBJ2-1; possibly TRBD1 or TRBD2 for D (5 bases each). This CDR3 contains 14 residues. Deletions cut 3 bases from V and 3 bases from J, with 9 bases between. The germline V gene encodes CDR1 MNHEY and CDR2 SMNVEV (reference sequence).

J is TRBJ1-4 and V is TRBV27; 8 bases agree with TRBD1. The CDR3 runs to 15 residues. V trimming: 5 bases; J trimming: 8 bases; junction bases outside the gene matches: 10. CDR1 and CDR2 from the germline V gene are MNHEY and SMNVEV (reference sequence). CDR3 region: CASSTAPGQEEKLFF. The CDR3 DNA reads TGTGCCAGCAGTACGGCCCCGGGACAGGAGGAAAAACTGTTTTTT. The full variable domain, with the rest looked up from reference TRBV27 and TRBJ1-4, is EAQVTQNPRYLITVTGKKLTVTCSQNMNHEYMSWYRQDPGLGLRQIYYSMNVEVTDKGDVPEGYKVSRKEKRNFPLILESPSPNQTSLYFCASSTAPGQEEKLFFGSGTQLSVL.

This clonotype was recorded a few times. The CDR3 spells CASSEEGTPTYEQYF. The CDR3 DNA sequence: TGTGCCAGCAGCGAGGAGGGGACTCCGACCTACGAGCAGTACTTC. The genes are TRBV6-4 and TRBJ2-7, with D possibly being TRBD2 (6 bases). The CDR3 has 15 residues. Germline loops: CDR1 MRHNA, CDR2 SNTAGT. V was cut by 6 bases and J by 2 bases, with 17 bases left in between.

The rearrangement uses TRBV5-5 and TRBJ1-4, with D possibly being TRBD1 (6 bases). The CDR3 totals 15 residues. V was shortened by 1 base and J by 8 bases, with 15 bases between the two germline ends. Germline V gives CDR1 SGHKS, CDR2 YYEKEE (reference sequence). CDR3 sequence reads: CASSLLGSGVEKLFF. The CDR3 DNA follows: TGTGCCAGCAGCTTGCTTGGTTCAGGGGTCGAAAAACTGTTTTTT.

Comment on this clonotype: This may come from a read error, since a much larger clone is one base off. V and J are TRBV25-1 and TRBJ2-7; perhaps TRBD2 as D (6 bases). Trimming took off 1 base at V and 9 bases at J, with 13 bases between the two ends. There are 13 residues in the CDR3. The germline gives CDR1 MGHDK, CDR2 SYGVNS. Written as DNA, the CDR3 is TGTGCCAGCAGTGAATCAGGACGGAGGGTGCAGTACTTC. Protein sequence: CASSESGRRVQYF.

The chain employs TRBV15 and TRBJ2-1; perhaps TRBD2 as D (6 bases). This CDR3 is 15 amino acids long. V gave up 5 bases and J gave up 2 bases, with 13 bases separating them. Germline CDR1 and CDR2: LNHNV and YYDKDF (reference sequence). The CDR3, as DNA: TGTGCCACCAGCTCAAGGAGGGTGACCTACAATGAGCAGTTCTTC. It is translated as CATSSRRVTYNEQFF. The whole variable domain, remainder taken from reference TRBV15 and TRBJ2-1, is DAMVIQNPRYQVTQFGKPVTLSCSQTLNHNVMYWYQQKSSQAPKLLFHYYDKDFNNEADTPDNFQSRRPNTSFCFLDIRSPGLGDTAMYLCATSSRRVTYNEQFFGPGTRLTVL.

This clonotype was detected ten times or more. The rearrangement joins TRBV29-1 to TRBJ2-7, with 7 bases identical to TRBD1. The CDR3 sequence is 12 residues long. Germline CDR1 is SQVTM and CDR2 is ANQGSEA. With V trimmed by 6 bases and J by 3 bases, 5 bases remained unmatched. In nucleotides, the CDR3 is TGCAGCGTGGGGGACAGCTACTACGAGCAGTACTTC. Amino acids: CSVGDSYYEQYF.

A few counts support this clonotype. Here the CDR3 reads CASREDRGKGYTF. CDR3 nucleotides: TGTGCCAGCAGGGAGGACAGGGGGAAGGGCTACACCTTC. V is TRBV2 and J is TRBJ1-2, with 10 nucleotides matching TRBD1. Germline values: CDR1 SNHLY, CDR2 FYNNEI. J gave up 8 bases and V 6 bases, and 6 bases lay outside the gene matches. The CDR3 covers 13 residues.